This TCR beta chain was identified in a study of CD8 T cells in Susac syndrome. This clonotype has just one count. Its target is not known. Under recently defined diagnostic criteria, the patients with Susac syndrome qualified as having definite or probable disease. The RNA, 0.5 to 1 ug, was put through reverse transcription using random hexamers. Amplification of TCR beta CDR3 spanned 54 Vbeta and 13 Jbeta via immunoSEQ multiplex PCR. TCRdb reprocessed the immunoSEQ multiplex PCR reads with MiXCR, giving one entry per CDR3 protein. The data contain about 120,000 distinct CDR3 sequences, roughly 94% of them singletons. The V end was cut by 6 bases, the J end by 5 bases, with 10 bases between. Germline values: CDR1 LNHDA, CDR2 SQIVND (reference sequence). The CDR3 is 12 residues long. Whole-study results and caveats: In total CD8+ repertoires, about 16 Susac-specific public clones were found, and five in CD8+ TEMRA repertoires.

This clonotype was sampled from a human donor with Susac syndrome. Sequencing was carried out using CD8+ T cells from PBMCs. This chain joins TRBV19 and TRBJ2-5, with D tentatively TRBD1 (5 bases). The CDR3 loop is CASSDPGETQYF. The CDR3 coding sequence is TGTGCCAGTAGCGACCCAGGGGAGACCCAGTACTTC.